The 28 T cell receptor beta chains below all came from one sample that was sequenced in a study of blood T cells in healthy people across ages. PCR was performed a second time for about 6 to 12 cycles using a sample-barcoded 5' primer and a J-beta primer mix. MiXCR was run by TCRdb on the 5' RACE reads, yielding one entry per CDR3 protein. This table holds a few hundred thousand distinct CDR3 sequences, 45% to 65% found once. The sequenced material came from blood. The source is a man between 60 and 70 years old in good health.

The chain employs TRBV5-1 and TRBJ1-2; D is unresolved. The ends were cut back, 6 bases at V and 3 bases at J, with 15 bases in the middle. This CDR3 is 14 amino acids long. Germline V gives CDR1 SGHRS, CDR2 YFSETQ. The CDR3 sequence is CASNSGFSDYGYTF. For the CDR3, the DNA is TGCGCCAGCAACTCGGGGTTTTCTGACTATGGCTACACCTTC.

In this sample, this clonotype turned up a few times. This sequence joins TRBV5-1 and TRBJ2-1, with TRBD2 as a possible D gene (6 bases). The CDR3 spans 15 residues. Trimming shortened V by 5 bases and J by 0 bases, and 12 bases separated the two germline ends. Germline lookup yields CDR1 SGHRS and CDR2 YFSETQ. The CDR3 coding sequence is TGCGCCAGCAGAACCGGGACTCCCTCCTACAATGAGCAGTTCTTC. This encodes CASRTGTPSYNEQFF.

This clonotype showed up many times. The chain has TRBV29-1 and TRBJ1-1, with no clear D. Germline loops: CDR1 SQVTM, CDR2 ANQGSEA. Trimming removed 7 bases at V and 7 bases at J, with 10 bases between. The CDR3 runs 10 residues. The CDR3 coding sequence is TGCAGCGGCCGGGATCTTGAAGCTTTCTTT. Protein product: CSGRDLEAFF.

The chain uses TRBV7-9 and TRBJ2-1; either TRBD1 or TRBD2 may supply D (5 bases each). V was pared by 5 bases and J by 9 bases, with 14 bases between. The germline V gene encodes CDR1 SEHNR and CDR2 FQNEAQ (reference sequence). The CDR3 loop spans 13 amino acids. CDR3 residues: CASSPRDRGEQFF. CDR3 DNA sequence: TGTGCCAGCAGCCCTAGGGACCGGGGTGAGCAGTTCTTC.

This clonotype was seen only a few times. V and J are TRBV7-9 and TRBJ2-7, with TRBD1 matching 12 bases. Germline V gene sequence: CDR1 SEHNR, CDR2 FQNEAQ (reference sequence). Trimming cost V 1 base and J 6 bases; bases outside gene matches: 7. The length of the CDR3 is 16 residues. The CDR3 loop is CASSLDPGQGAPEQYF. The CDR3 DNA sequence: TGTGCCAGCAGCTTAGACCCGGGACAGGGGGCGCCCGAGCAGTACTTC.

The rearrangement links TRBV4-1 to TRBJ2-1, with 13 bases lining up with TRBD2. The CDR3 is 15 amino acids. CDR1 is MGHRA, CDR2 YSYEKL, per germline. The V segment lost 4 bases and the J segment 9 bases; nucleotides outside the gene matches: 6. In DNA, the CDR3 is TGCGCCAGCAGCCGAGGACTAGCGGGAGAGTTTGAGCAGTTCTTC. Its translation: CASSRGLAGEFEQFF.

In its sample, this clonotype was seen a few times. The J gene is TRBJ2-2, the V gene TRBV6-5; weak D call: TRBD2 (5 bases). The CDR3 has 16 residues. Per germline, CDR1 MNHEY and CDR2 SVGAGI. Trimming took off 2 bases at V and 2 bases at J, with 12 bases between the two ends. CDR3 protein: CASSYGWTANTGELFF. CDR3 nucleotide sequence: TGTGCCAGCAGTTACGGGTGGACTGCAAACACCGGGGAGCTGTTTTTT.

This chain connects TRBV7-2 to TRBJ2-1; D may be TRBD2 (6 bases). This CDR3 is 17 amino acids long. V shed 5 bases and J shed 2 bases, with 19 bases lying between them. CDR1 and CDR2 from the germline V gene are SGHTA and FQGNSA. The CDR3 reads CASSTWGLAKTYNEQFF. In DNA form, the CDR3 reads TGTGCCAGCAGCACGTGGGGCCTAGCGAAAACCTACAATGAGCAGTTCTTC.

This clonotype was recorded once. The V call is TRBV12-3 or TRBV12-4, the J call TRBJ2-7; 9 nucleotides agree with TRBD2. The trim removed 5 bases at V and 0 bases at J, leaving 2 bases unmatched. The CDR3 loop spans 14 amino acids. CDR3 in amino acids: CASSRLAVSYEQYF. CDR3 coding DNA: TGTGCCAGCAGTCGACTAGCGGTCTCCTACGAGCAGTACTTC.

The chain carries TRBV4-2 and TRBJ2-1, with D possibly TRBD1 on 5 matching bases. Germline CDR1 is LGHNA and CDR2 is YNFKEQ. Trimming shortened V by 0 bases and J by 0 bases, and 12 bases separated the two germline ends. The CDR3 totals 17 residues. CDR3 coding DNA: TGTGCCAGCAGCCAAGAGGGCAGGGCCAACTCCTACAATGAGCAGTTCTTC. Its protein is CASSQEGRANSYNEQFF.

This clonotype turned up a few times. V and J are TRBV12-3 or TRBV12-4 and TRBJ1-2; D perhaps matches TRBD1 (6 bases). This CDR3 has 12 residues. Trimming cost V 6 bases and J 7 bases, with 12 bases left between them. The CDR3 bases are TGTGCCAGCAGGTTCCGGGACACTGGCTACACCTTC. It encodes CASRFRDTGYTF.

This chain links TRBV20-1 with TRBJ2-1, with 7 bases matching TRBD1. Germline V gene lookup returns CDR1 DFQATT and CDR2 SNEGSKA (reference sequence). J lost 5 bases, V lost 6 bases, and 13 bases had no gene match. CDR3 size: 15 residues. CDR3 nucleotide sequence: TGCAGTGCGGTGCAGACAGGGCGCGTAGACAATGAGCAGTTCTTC. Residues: CSAVQTGRVDNEQFF.

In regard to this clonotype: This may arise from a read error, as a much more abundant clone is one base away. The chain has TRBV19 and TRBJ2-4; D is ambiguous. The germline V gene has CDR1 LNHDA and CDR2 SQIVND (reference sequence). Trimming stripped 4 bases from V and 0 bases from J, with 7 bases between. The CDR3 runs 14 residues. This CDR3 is CASSTGTAKNIQYF. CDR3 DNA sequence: TGTGCCAGTAGTACAGGCACAGCCAAAAACATTCAGTACTTC.

In DNA, the CDR3 is TGTGCCAGCAGTTACGGGCGGACAGGGAAAGGTGAAGCTTTCTTT. Protein: CASSYGRTGKGEAFF. The chain couples TRBV6-6 to TRBJ1-1; 8 bases line up with TRBD1. The germline V gene encodes CDR1 MNHNY and CDR2 SVGAGI (reference sequence). The V segment lost 2 bases and the J segment 7 bases; nucleotides outside the gene matches: 9. The length of the CDR3 is 15 residues.

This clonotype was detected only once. The CDR3 DNA sequence: TGCAGTGCTCCCCTGGACAGATTCTATGGCTACACCTTC. Protein: CSAPLDRFYGYTF. The rearrangement uses TRBV20-1 and TRBJ1-2, with D possibly being TRBD1 (6 bases). The CDR3 is 13 amino acids. From germline, CDR1 is DFQATT and CDR2 SNEGSKA (reference sequence). V dropped 5 bases and J dropped 4 bases, with 14 bases sitting between them.

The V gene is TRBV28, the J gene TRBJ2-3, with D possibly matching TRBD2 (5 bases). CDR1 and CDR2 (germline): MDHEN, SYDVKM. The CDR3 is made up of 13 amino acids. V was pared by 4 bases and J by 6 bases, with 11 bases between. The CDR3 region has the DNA TGTGCCAGCAGTTACCCCCGCGGGGATACGCAGTATTTT. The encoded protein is CASSYPRGDTQYF. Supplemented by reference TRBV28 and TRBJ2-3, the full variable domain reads DVKVTQSSRYLVKRTGEKVFLECVQDMDHENMFWYRQDPGLGLRLIYFSYDVKMKEKGDIPEGYSVSREKKERFSLILESASTNQTSMYLCASSYPRGDTQYFGPGTRLTVL.

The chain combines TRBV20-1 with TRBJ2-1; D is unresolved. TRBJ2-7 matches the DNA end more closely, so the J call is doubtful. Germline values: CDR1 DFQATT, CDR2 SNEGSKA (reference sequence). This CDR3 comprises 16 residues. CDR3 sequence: CSPHDPCRTSYNEQYF. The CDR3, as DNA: TGCAGTCCTCACGATCCTTGTCGGACCTCCTACAATGAGCAGTACTTC.

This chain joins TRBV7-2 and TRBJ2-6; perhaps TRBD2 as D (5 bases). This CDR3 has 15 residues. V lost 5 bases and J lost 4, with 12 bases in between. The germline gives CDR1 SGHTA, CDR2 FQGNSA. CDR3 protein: CASSASEGGANVLTF. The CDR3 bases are TGTGCCAGCAGCGCCTCCGAGGGCGGGGCCAACGTCCTGACTTTC.

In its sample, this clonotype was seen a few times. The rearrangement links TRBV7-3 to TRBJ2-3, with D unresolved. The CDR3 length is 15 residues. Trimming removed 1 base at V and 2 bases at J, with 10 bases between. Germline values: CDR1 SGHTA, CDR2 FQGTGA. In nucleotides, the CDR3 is TGTGCCAGCAGCTTAAATCCCACTCCCACAGATACGCAGTATTTT. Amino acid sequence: CASSLNPTPTDTQYF.

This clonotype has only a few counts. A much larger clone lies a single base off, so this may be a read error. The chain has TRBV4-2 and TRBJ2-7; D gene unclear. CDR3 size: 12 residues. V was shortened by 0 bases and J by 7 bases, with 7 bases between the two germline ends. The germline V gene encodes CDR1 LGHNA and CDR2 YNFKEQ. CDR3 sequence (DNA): TGTGCCAGCAGCCAAGATCGGACGGAGCAGTACTTC. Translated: CASSQDRTEQYF.

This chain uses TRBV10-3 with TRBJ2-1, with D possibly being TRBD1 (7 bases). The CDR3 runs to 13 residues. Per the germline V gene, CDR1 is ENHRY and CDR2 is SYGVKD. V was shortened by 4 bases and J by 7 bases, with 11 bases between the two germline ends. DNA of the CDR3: TGTGCCATCAGTGCCAGGGGGGAGAATGAGCAGTTCTTC. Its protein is CAISARGENEQFF.

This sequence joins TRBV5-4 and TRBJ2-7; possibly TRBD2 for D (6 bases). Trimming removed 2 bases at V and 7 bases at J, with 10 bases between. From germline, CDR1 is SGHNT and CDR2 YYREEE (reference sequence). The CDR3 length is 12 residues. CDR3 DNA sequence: TGTGCCAGCAGCTTTAGCGGCGGGGAGCAGTACTTC. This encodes CASSFSGGEQYF.

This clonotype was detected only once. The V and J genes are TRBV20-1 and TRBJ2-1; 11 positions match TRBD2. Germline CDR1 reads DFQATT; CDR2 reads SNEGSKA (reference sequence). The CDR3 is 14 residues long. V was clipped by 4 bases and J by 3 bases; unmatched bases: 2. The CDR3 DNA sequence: TGCAGTGCTACTAGCGGGGGGCTCTACAATGAGCAGTTCTTC. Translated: CSATSGGLYNEQFF.

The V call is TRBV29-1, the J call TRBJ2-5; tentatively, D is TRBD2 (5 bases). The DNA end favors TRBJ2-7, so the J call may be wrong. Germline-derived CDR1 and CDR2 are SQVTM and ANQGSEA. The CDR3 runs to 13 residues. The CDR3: CSVVVTGNYEQYF. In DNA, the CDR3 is TGCAGCGTTGTTGTGACGGGAAACTACGAGCAGTACTTC.

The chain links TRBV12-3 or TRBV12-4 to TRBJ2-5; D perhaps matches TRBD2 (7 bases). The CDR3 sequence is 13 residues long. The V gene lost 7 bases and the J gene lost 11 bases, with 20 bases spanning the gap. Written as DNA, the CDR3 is TGTGCCAGCACCAGGGCGGGGGAGGGGGAGCAGTACTTC. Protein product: CASTRAGEGEQYF.

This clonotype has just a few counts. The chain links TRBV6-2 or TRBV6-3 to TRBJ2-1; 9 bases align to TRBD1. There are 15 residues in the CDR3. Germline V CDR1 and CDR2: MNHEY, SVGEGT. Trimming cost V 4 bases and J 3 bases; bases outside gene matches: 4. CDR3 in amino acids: CASSSWDRDYNEQFF. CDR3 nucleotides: TGTGCCAGCAGTTCCTGGGACAGGGACTACAATGAGCAGTTCTTC.

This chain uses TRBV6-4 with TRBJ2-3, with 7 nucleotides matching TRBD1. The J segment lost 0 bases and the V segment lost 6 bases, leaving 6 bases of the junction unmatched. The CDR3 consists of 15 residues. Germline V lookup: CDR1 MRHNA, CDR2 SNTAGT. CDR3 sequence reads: CASSIGTASTDTQYF. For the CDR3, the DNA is TGTGCCAGCAGCATTGGGACAGCTAGCACAGATACGCAGTATTTT.

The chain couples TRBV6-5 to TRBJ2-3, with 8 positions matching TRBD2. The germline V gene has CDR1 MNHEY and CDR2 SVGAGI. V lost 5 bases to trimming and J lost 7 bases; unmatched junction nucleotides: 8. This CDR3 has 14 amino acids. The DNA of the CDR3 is TGTGCCAGCAGTATGACTAGCGTGTCGCATACGCAGTATTTT. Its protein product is CASSMTSVSHTQYF.